This T cell receptor (beta chain) was recovered during a study of blood T cell repertoires in COVID-19. Across the whole study: Samples taken during acute and convalescent COVID-19 were collected in the United States, Italy and Spain. Sources were T cells, B-cell-depleted T cells, or PBMCs; the material itself was cDNA or gDNA.

Per the study methods: Reference gene primer amplification gave nucleated cell count estimates. Assay: immunoSEQ multiplex PCR; the TCRdb copy retains only in-frame clones and omits some. D and trimming were read from the DNA, whereas the V and J calls and clone size are those reported in that table. The table lists 100,000 to 110,000 clones, less than 90% of them singletons, with about 6.9% in the top ten. Sequences were obtained from peripheral blood. This clonotype was sampled from a man aged 30-40 years in a cohort sampled during active COVID-19.

The CDR3 loop reads CAISEGGPPPNNEQFF. Here the CDR3 DNA reads TGTGCCATCAGTGAGGGGGGCCCCCCCCCGAACAATGAGCAGTTCTTC. The V gene is TRBV10-3, the J gene TRBJ2-1; TRBD1 might be the D (6 bases). The CDR3 sequence is 16 residues long. The ends were cut back, 2 bases at V and 5 bases at J, with 16 bases in the middle. Germline-derived CDR1 and CDR2 are ENHRY and SYGVKD.